A selection of T cell receptor beta chains follows, all from one sample in a study of blood T cell repertoires in COVID-19. Clones were sequenced by immunoSEQ multiplex PCR, and TCRdb holds only the in-frame ones, with some missing. The sample includes 220,000 or so clones, approximately 90% of them seen just once. The sequenced sample was PBMCs or T cells enriched from blood (not recorded which). Receptors originate from a man over 45 who had been exposed to COVID-19. Both conserved end residues are part of each CDR3. The D gene is left open where the match is weak. Rows give clone size only sometimes, using once, few, many, or a class for an expanded clone.

d_call j_call v_call clone_size cdr3_nt cdr3_aa
NA TRBJ1-1 TRBV13 NA TGTGCCAGCAGCTTCCCCGGGAGGATGAACACTGAAGCTTTCTTT CASSFPGRMNTEAFF
NA TRBJ1-2 TRBV7-9 NA TGTGCCAGCAGCTCAAGGACAGTTGGCGGCTACACCTTC CASSSRTVGGYTF
NA TRBJ2-3 TRBV24-1 NA TGTGCCACCAGTGACCGTACAGGGCGCGGCACAGATACGCAGTATTTT CATSDRTGRGTDTQYF
NA TRBJ1-4 TRBV6-5 NA TGTGCCAGCACCCCCCAGAGGGCCGCCTATGAAAAACTGTTTTTT CASTPQRAAYEKLFF
TRBD1 TRBJ1-4 TRBV2 NA TGTGCCAGCAAAAAGGACAGGGAAGAAAAACTGTTTTTT CASKKDREEKLFF
TRBD1 TRBJ1-4 TRBV27 NA TGTGCCAGCAGCCCAGGGGGCTGGTATCAAGCAACTAATGAAAAACTGTTTTTT CASSPGGWYQATNEKLFF
NA TRBJ1-2 TRBV2 once TGTGCCAGCAGTTCTGAGGGTCTTGGCTACACCTTC CASSSEGLGYTF
NA TRBJ2-2 TRBV18 NA TGTGCCAGCTCACCCGTTTACGGGGTGAACACCGGGGAGCTGTTTTTT CASSPVYGVNTGELFF
TRBD2 TRBJ2-2 TRBV7-2 NA TGTGCCAGCAGCTTTACTAGCGGGAGGGTTCCCGGGGAGCTGTTTTTT CASSFTSGRVPGELFF
NA TRBJ1-1 TRBV5-1 NA TGCGCCAGCAGCTTGTGGGGGGACACTGAAGCTTTCTTT CASSLWGDTEAFF
TRBD1 TRBJ1-1 TRBV13 NA TGTGCCAGCAGCTCCCCTAGACAGGGAGCGAACACTGAAGCTTTCTTT CASSSPRQGANTEAFF
TRBD1 TRBJ2-5 TRBV6-5 NA TGTGCCAGCAGTTACTCGTACGGGACAGGGGGGCAGACCCAGTACTTC CASSYSYGTGGQTQYF
TRBD1 TRBJ1-3 TRBV28 NA TGTGCCAGCAGTTTAATTTACCACGGGACAGGGTATGGAAACACCATATATTTT CASSLIYHGTGYGNTIYF
TRBD2 TRBJ2-1 TRBV23-1 NA TGCGCCAGCAGTCATATTACCGGGACTAGCGGCGAACCTTACAATGAGCAGTTCTTC CASSHITGTSGEPYNEQFF
NA TRBJ1-1 TRBV20-1 NA TGCAGTGCTAGGGGGCAACGAGAAGCTTTCTTT CSARGQREAFF
NA TRBJ1-1 TRBV28 NA TGTGCCAGCAGCGGCTCGGGGAACACTGAAGCTTTCTTT CASSGSGNTEAFF
NA TRBJ2-2 TRBV3-1/TRBV3-2 NA TGTGCCAGCAGCCCCCAAGGGGTGGGCACCGGGGAGCTGTTTTTT CASSPQGVGTGELFF
NA TRBJ1-4 TRBV19 NA TGTGCCAGTAGCCTGACAGCAACTAATGAAAAACTGTTTTTT CASSLTATNEKLFF
TRBD2 TRBJ2-5 TRBV10-3 once TGTGCCACGGGACTAGCGGAATCTCAAGAGACCCAGTACTTC CATGLAESQETQYF
NA TRBJ1-4 TRBV10-2 NA TGCGCCAGCAGTGGGGTGCAGGGGCCCGAAAAACTGTTTTTT CASSGVQGPEKLFF
TRBD1 TRBJ1-4 TRBV2 NA TGTGCCAGCAGGGGTCCCGGGACAGGAACGGCAACTAATGAAAAACTGTTTTTT CASRGPGTGTATNEKLFF
NA TRBJ1-1 TRBV5-6 NA TGTGCCAGCAGCTTTTCTGTACTAACGAACACTGAAGCTTTCTTT CASSFSVLTNTEAFF
NA TRBJ1-1 TRBV15 few TGTGCCACCAGCAGAGAGGGGGCACGGAACACTGAAGCTTTCTTT CATSREGARNTEAFF
NA TRBJ2-4 TRBV5-1 NA TGCGCCAGCAGCTTGGGCCTTCAGGGGTCGCTTACCGACATTCAGTACTTC CASSLGLQGSLTDIQYF
TRBD1 TRBJ2-2 TRBV24-1 NA TGTGCCACCAGTGATTTAAGGACAGGCGACACCGGGGAGCTGTTTTTT CATSDLRTGDTGELFF
NA TRBJ1-3 TRBV12-3/TRBV12-4 NA TGTGCCAGCAGTTATAATCCTGGAAACACCATATATTTT CASSYNPGNTIYF
NA TRBJ1-1 TRBV18 NA TGTGCCAGCTCACCAGGTGAGGGAGCTTTCTTT CASSPGEGAFF
TRBD1 TRBJ1-6 TRBV9 NA TGTGCCAGCAGCGTAAGGGGGACAGGGGTAGGATCACCCCTCCACTTT CASSVRGTGVGSPLHF
NA TRBJ1-2 TRBV30 NA TGTGCCTGGAGTCCGGTCTTCTATGGCTACACCTTC CAWSPVFYGYTF
NA TRBJ2-1 TRBV6-1 NA TGTGCCAGCAGTGACAGACTGTACCTCTACAATGAGCAGTTCTTC CASSDRLYLYNEQFF
TRBD2 TRBJ2-2 TRBV3-1/TRBV3-2 NA TGTGCCAGCAGCCCCACCCAGCGGGGGGGCGTCACCGGGGAGCTGTTTTTT CASSPTQRGGVTGELFF